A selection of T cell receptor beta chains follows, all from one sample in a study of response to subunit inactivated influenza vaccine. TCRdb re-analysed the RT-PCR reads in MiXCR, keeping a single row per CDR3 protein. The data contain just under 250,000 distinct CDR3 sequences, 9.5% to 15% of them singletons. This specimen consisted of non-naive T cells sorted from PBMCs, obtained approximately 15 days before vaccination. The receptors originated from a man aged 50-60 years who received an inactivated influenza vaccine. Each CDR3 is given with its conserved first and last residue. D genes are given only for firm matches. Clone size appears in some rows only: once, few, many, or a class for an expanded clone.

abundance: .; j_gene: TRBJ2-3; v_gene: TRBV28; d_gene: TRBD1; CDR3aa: CASNRGRADTQYF; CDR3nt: TGTGCCAGCAATAGGGGGCGGGCAGATACGCAGTATTTT
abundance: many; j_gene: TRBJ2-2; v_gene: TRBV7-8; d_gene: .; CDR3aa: CASSDLAYTGELFF; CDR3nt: TGTGCCAGCAGCGACCTGGCTTACACCGGGGAGCTGTTTTTT
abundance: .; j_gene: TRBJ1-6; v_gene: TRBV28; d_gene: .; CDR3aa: CASSSSGLSYNSPLHF; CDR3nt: TGTGCCAGCAGCTCGTCGGGACTCTCCTATAATTCACCCCTCCACTTT
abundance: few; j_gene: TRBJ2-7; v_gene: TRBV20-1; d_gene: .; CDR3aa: CAFSTYEQYF; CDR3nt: TGCGCCTTCTCCACCTACGAGCAGTACTTC
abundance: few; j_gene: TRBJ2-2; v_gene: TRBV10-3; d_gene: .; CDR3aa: CAIALGGELFF; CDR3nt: TGTGCCATCGCCCTCGGCGGGGAGCTGTTTTTT
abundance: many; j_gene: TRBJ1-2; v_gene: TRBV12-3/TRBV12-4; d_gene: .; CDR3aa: CASSRRAGVGGYTF; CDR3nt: TGTGCCAGCAGCCGTCGCGCAGGGGTAGGAGGCTACACCTTC
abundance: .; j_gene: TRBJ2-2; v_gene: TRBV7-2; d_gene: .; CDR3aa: CASSYRETGELFF; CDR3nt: TGTGCCAGCAGCTACAGGGAGACCGGGGAGCTGTTTTTT
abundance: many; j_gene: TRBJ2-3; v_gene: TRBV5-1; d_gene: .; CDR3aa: CASIATEGGDTQYF; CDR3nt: TGCGCCAGCATAGCGACAGAAGGAGGAGATACGCAGTATTTT
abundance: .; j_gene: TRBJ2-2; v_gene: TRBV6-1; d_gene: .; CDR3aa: CAASGVAAGELFF; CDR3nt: TGTGCCGCCTCCGGTGTAGCGGCCGGGGAGCTGTTTTTT
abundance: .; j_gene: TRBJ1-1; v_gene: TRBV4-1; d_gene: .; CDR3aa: CASSHGRGLDTEAFF; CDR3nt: TGCGCCAGCAGCCACGGGCGGGGACTAGACACTGAAGCTTTCTTT
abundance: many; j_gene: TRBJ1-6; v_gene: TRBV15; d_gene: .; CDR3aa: CATSRGLATANSPLHF; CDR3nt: TGTGCCACCAGCAGAGGTCTAGCGACTGCTAATTCACCCCTCCACTTT
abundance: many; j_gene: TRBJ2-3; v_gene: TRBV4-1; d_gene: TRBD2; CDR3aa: CASSQSGAGVGDTQYF; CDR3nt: TGCGCCAGCAGCCAAAGTGGAGCGGGGGTCGGGGATACGCAGTATTTT
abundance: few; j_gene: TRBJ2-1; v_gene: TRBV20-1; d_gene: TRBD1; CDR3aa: CSAREEGQGAFNEQFF; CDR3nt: TGCAGTGCTAGAGAAGAAGGGCAGGGGGCCTTCAATGAGCAGTTCTTC
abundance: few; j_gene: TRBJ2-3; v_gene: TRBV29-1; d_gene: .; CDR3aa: CSVEVARSTDTQYF; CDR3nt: TGCAGCGTTGAAGTCGCTAGGAGCACAGATACGCAGTATTTT
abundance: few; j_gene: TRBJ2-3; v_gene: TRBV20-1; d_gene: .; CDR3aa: CSAPQSMLTDTQYF; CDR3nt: TGCAGTGCGCCGCAGAGCATGCTTACAGATACGCAGTATTTT
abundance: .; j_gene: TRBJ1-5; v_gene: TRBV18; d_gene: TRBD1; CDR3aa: CASSPQGANNQPQHF; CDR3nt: TGTGCCAGCTCACCACAGGGGGCGAACAATCAGCCCCAGCATTTT
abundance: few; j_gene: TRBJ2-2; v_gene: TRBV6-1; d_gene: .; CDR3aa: CASTAPGPNTGELFF; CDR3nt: TGTGCCAGCACCGCCCCAGGGCCGAACACCGGGGAGCTGTTTTTT
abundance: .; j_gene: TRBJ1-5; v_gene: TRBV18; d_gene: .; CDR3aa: CASSPDRRGQPQHF; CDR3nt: TGTGCCAGCTCACCCGACAGGCGGGGCCAGCCCCAGCATTTT
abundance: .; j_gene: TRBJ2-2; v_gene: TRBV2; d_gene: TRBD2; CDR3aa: CASKVTSAGELFF; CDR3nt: TGTGCCAGCAAGGTGACTAGCGCCGGGGAGCTGTTTTTT
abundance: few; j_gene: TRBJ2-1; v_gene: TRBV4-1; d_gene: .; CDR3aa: CAASRVSLRLSSYNEQFF; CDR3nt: TGCGCCGCCAGCAGGGTATCCCTTCGTCTGAGCTCCTACAATGAGCAGTTCTTC
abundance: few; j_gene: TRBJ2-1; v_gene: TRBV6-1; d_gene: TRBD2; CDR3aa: CASSPDGGSSYNEQFF; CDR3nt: TGTGCCAGCAGCCCAGACGGGGGGAGCTCCTACAATGAGCAGTTCTTC
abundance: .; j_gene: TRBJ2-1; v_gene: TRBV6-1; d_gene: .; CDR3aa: CASSRGQGTNEQFF; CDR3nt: TGTGCCAGCAGCCGGGGGCAGGGTACGAATGAGCAGTTCTTC
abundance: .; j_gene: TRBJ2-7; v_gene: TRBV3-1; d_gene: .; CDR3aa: CASSQVEAGLNYEQYF; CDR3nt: TGTGCCAGCAGCCAAGTTGAGGCGGGGCTAAACTACGAGCAGTACTTC
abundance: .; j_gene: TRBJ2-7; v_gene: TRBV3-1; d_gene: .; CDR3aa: CASSQDAIKGSEQYF; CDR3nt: TGTGCCAGCAGCCAAGATGCAATTAAGGGGAGCGAGCAGTACTTC
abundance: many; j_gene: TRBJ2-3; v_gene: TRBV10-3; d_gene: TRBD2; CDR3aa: CAMSQAGGTDTQYF; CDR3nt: TGTGCCATGTCACAAGCGGGGGGCACAGATACGCAGTATTTT
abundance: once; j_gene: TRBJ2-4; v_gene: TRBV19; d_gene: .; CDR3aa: CASTGAWGNSQYF; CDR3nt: TGTGCCAGTACGGGTGCTTGGGGGAACAGTCAGTACTTC
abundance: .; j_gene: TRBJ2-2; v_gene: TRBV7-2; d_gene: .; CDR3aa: CASSLALLATSTGELFF; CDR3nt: TGTGCCAGCAGCTTAGCGCTCCTAGCGACTAGCACCGGGGAGCTGTTTTTT
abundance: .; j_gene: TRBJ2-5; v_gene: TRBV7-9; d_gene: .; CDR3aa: CASSFNRRGETQYF; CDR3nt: TGTGCCAGCAGCTTCAACAGGCGGGGAGAGACCCAGTACTTC
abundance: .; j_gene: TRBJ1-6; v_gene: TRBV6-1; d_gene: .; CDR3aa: CASMRQINSPLHF; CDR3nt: TGTGCCAGCATGCGACAGATCAATTCACCCCTCCACTTT
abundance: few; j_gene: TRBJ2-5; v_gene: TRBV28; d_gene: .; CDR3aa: CASSSRIKTQYF; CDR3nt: TGTGCCAGCAGCTCTAGAATTAAGACCCAGTACTTC
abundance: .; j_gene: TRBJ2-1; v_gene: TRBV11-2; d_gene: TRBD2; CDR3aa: CASSPRRSGSYNEQFF; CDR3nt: TGTGCCAGCAGCCCCAGGCGAAGCGGGAGTTACAATGAGCAGTTCTTC
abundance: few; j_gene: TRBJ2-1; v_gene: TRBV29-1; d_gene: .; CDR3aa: CSAVTRTYNEQFF; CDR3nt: TGCAGCGCCGTGACCAGGACTTACAATGAGCAGTTCTTC
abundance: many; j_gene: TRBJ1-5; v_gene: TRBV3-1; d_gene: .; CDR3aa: CASSQWTDQPQHF; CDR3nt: TGTGCCAGCAGCCAGTGGACAGATCAGCCCCAGCATTTT
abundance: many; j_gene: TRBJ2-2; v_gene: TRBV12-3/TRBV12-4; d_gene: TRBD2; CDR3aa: CASRVSREGRTGELFF; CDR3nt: TGTGCCTCCAGAGTCTCGCGGGAGGGCCGGACCGGGGAGCTGTTTTTT
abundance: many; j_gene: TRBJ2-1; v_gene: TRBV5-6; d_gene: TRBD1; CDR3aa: CASSRARGPPFF; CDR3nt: TGTGCCAGCAGCCGGGCGAGGGGGCCGCCGTTCTTC
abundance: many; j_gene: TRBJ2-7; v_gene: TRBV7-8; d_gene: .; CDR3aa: CASSFGTQSRQYF; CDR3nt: TGTGCCAGCAGCTTTGGGACCCAGTCCCGTCAGTACTTC
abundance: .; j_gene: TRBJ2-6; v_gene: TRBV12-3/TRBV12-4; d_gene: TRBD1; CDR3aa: CASRVRGRGANVLTF; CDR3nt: TGTGCCAGCAGGGTCAGGGGGCGAGGGGCCAACGTCCTGACTTTC
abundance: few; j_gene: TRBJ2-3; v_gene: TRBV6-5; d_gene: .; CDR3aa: CASSYRSAGGDTQYF; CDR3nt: TGTGCCAGCAGTTACCGGAGCGCCGGGGGAGATACGCAGTATTTT
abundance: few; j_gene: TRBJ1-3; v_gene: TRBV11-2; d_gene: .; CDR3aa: CASSSGRPPGNTIYF; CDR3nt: TGTGCCAGCAGCTCCGGACGACCCCCTGGAAACACCATATATTTT
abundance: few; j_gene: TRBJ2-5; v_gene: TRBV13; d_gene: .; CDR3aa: CASSVLWRGKETQYF; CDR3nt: TGTGCCAGCAGCGTTTTGTGGCGGGGTAAGGAGACCCAGTACTTC
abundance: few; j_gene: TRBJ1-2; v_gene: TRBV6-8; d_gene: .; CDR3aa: CASVSPPGSNYGYTF; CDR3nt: TGTGCCAGCGTCTCCCCCCCTGGCAGTAACTATGGCTACACCTTC
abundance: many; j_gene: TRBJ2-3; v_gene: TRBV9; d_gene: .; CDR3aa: CASSLSGLSTDTQYF; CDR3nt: TGTGCCAGCAGCCTTAGCGGTCTGAGCACAGATACGCAGTATTTT
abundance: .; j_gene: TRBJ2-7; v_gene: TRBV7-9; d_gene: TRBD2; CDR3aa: CASGRRREGRYEQYF; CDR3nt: TGTGCCAGCGGTCGTCGGCGGGAGGGCCGTTACGAGCAGTACTTC
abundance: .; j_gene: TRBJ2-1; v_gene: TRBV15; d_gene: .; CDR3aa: CATSRSSGPGNEQFF; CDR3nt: TGTGCCACCAGCAGATCCTCCGGGCCCGGTAATGAGCAGTTCTTC
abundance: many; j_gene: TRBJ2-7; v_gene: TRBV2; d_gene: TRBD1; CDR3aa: CASSRSTGNSYEQYF; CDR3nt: TGTGCCAGCAGCAGATCGACAGGGAACTCCTACGAGCAGTACTTC
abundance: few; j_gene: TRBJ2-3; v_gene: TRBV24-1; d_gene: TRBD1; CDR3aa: CATSGTGAPTTDTQYF; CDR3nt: TGTGCCACCAGTGGGACAGGGGCTCCTACTACAGATACGCAGTATTTT
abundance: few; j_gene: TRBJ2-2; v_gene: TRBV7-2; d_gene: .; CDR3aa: CASSPPRGRVDGELFF; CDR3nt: TGTGCCAGCAGCCCACCCCGGGGGCGTGTTGACGGGGAGCTGTTTTTT
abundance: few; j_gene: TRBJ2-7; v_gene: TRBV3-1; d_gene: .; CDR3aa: CASSQEQLSYEQYF; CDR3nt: TGTGCCAGCAGCCAAGAACAACTCTCCTACGAGCAGTACTTC
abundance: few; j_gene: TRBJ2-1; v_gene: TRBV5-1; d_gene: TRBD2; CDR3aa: CASSETSGSNNEQFF; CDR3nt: TGCGCCAGCAGCGAAACTAGCGGGAGTAACAATGAGCAGTTCTTC
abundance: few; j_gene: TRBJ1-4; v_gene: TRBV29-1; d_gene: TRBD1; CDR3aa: CSSFPPQGAKLFF; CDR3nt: TGCAGCTCCTTTCCCCCTCAGGGGGCGAAACTGTTTTTT
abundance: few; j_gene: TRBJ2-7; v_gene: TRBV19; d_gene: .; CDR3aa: CASSKDFFYEQYF; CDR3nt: TGTGCCAGTAGTAAGGACTTTTTTTACGAGCAGTACTTC
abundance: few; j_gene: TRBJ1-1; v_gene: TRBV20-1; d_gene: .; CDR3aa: CSARLSRVVTEAFF; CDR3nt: TGCAGTGCTAGATTGAGCAGAGTAGTCACTGAAGCTTTCTTT
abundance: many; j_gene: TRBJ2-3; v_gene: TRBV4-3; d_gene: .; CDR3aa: CASSQDVRTDTQYF; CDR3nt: TGCGCCAGCAGCCAAGATGTCCGCACAGATACGCAGTATTTT
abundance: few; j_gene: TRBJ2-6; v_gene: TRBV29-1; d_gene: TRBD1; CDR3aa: CSPNAGQGAFGSGANVLTF; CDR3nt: TGCAGCCCCAACGCGGGACAGGGGGCGTTCGGCTCTGGGGCCAACGTCCTGACTTTC
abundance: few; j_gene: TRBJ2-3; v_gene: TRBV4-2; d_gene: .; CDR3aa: CASSQGGQPSTDTQYF; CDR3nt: TGTGCCAGCAGCCAAGGCGGTCAACCTAGCACAGATACGCAGTATTTT
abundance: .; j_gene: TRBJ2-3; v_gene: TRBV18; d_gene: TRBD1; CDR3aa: CASSGTGASTDTQYF; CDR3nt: TGTGCCAGCTCAGGGACAGGAGCTAGCACAGATACGCAGTATTTT
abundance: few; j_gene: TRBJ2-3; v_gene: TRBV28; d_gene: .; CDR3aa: CASSQGGVQATQYF; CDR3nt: TGTGCCAGCAGTCAAGGGGGGGTTCAGGCTACGCAGTATTTT